The 23 T cell receptor beta chains below all came from one sample that was sequenced in a study of CD8 T cells in Susac syndrome. An input of roughly 0.45 to 1 ug of RNA was subjected to reverse transcription using random hexamers. TCRdb used MiXCR to reprocess the immunoSEQ multiplex PCR reads, holding one entry per CDR3 protein. The sample includes approximately 190,000 distinct CDR3 sequences, approximately 95% of them seen just once. The source material was CD8+ T cells from PBMCs. The receptors originated from a human donor with Susac syndrome.

The chain couples TRBV7-8 to TRBJ2-5, with D perhaps matching TRBD1 or TRBD2 (6 bases each). CDR1 is SGHVS, CDR2 FQNEAQ, per germline. CDR3 length: 12 residues. Trimming took 11 bases from V and 1 from J, leaving 11 bases between them. CDR3 in amino acids: CAGGGPQETQYF. In DNA, the CDR3 is TGTGCCGGAGGGGGGCCCCAAGAGACCCAGTACTTC.

The chain recombines TRBV2 with TRBJ2-1, with D perhaps TRBD2 (6 bases). Trimming took 2 bases from V and 3 from J, leaving 14 bases between them. The CDR3 consists of 16 residues. The V gene's germline CDR1 is SNHLY and CDR2 FYNNEI. DNA of the CDR3: TGTGCCAGCAGTGAAAGGTTAGGCGGGGACTACAATGAGCAGTTCTTC. Its translation is CASSERLGGDYNEQFF.

J is TRBJ1-1 and V is TRBV2; tentative D call: TRBD1 (5 bases). With 4 bases removed from V and 7 bases from J, the gap between germline ends came to 13 bases. This CDR3 region has 13 residues. The germline CDR1 and CDR2 sequences are SNHLY and FYNNEI. The chain's CDR3 is CASSAPLGDEAFF. The CDR3 DNA sequence: TGTGCCAGCAGTGCGCCCTTGGGGGATGAAGCTTTCTTT.

The chain couples TRBV5-6 to TRBJ1-5, with 8 bases lining up with TRBD1. After removal of 3 bases from V and 3 bases from J, the junction contained 5 bases not matched to a gene. Germline CDR1 reads SGHDT; CDR2 reads YYEEEE. The CDR3 consists of 15 residues. The CDR3 is CASSSGTGLNQPQHF. The CDR3 coding sequence is TGTGCCAGCAGCTCCGGGACAGGACTCAATCAGCCCCAGCATTTT.

This clonotype was picked up a small number of times. The CDR3 protein is CSVEAGTGGFYEQYF. CDR3 sequence (DNA): TGCAGCGTTGAAGCCGGGACAGGGGGCTTCTACGAGCAGTACTTC. V is TRBV29-1 and J is TRBJ2-7; the match to TRBD1 covers 12 bases. Germline values: CDR1 SQVTM, CDR2 ANQGSEA. The V segment lost 1 base and the J segment 3 bases; nucleotides outside the gene matches: 4. The CDR3 length is 15 residues.

The chain couples TRBV30 to TRBJ2-7; 10 bases are a match to TRBD1. This CDR3 region has 13 residues. Trimming at V came to 0 bases and at J to 7 bases, leaving 3 bases not matched to a gene. Germline CDR1 is GTSNPN and CDR2 is SVGIG (reference sequence). CDR3 sequence reads: CAWSVDRGQEQYF. The CDR3 DNA reads as TGTGCCTGGAGTGTCGACAGGGGGCAAGAGCAGTACTTC.

The gene calls are TRBV9 and TRBJ1-2; TRBD1 matches at 7 bases. V dropped 2 bases and J dropped 6; count of bases not matched to a gene: 19. Looked up from germline, CDR1 is SGDLS and CDR2 is YYNGEE. The CDR3 consists of 18 residues. In DNA form, the CDR3 reads TGTGCCAGCAGCGTTAACTACGAAAAGGGGGCTACCTATGATGGCTACACCTTC. Translated, it gives CASSVNYEKGATYDGYTF.

The chain's CDR3 is CASRRGGEGYEQYF. As DNA, the CDR3 is TGTGCCAGCAGACGGGGGGGGGAAGGCTACGAGCAGTACTTC. The gene calls are TRBV28 and TRBJ2-7, with 8 bases fitting TRBD2. In germline, CDR1 is MDHEN, CDR2 SYDVKM. V gave up 6 bases and J gave up 3 bases; unmatched junction bases: 7. The CDR3 contains 14 residues.

The gene calls are TRBV20-1 and TRBJ2-1; 8 bases agree with TRBD1. In germline, CDR1 is DFQATT, CDR2 SNEGSKA (reference sequence). Trimming cost V 3 bases and J 6 bases; bases outside gene matches: 10. This CDR3 has 15 residues. CDR3 in amino acids: CSARHRDRLINEQFF. In DNA, the CDR3 is TGCAGTGCTAGGCACCGGGACAGGCTAATCAATGAGCAGTTCTTC.

The J gene is TRBJ2-7, the V gene TRBV27, with 7 bases lining up with TRBD2. This CDR3 spans 12 amino acids. The junction had 4 bases not matched to a gene; V was cut back by 8 bases and J by 3 bases. Germline CDR1 MNHEY, CDR2 SMNVEV (reference sequence). The CDR3 region has the DNA TGTGCCAGCGGTAGCGGGTTCTACGAGCAGTACTTC. Translation gives CASGSGFYEQYF.

CDR3 amino acids: CASSVSGGNYNEQFF. The CDR3 coding sequence is TGTGCCAGCAGTGTAAGCGGGGGGAATTACAATGAGCAGTTCTTC. The chain is built from TRBV9 and TRBJ2-1, with 9 bases aligning to TRBD2. The V segment lost 5 bases and the J segment 4 bases; nucleotides outside the gene matches: 7. Germline loops: CDR1 SGDLS, CDR2 YYNGEE. This CDR3 contains 15 residues.

The V call is TRBV5-1, the J call TRBJ2-3; no definite D call. The CDR3 loop spans 13 amino acids. Germline V gene lookup returns CDR1 SGHRS and CDR2 YFSETQ. The V end lost 1 base, the J end lost 3 bases, and 6 bases lay between the germline ends. The CDR3 here is CASSLRQTDTQYF. The CDR3 bases are TGCGCCAGCAGCTTGCGACAAACAGATACGCAGTATTTT.

The chain employs TRBV5-1 and TRBJ2-3, with D possibly being TRBD1 (6 bases). The germline CDR1 and CDR2 sequences are SGHRS and YFSETQ. With 4 bases removed from V and 2 bases from J, the gap between germline ends came to 14 bases. CDR3 length: 15 residues. CDR3 sequence: CASSPTRTVTDTQYF. CDR3 nucleotide sequence: TGCGCCAGCAGCCCTACCAGGACAGTCACAGATACGCAGTATTTT.

This chain uses TRBV10-2 with TRBJ2-5; 7 nucleotides agree with TRBD1. The CDR3 extends over 14 amino acids. V shed 2 bases and J 4 bases; nucleotides not matched to a gene: 4. Germline V gene sequence: CDR1 WSHSY, CDR2 SAAADI. The CDR3 spells CASSETGAAETQYF. CDR3 coding DNA: TGCGCCAGCAGTGAGACAGGGGCCGCAGAGACCCAGTACTTC.

J is TRBJ2-3 and V is TRBV3-1, with 9 bases lining up with TRBD2. The CDR3 sequence is 17 residues long. Losses at the gene ends were 1 base for V and 4 bases for J; bases not matched to a gene: 9. The germline V gene has CDR1 LGHDT and CDR2 YNNKEL (reference sequence). The CDR3 here is CASSQGRRGGASDTQYF. The CDR3 coding sequence is TGTGCCAGCAGCCAAGGTCGGCGCGGGGGGGCCTCAGATACGCAGTATTTT.

CDR3 DNA: TGTGCCAGCAGTGCCGGATCATTTACTGAAGCTTTCTTT. It translates to CASSAGSFTEAFF. This sequence joins TRBV6-5 and TRBJ1-1; D is ambiguous. The CDR3 has 13 amino acids. The ends were cut back, 5 bases at V and 5 bases at J, with 12 bases in the middle. Germline V CDR1 and CDR2: MNHEY, SVGAGI.

The chain's CDR3 is CASSWGPSKEQYF. For the CDR3, the DNA is TGTGCCAGCAGTTGGGGGCCCTCAAAGGAGCAGTACTTC. This sequence joins TRBV6-5 and TRBJ2-7; possibly TRBD1 for D (6 bases). The germline CDR1 and CDR2 sequences are MNHEY and SVGAGI. The CDR3 extends over 13 amino acids. Between the trimmed V and J ends, which lost 4 bases and 7 bases, there was a span of 14 bases.

The rearrangement joins TRBV20-1 to TRBJ1-2, with 7 bases lining up with TRBD1. The J segment lost 5 bases and the V segment lost 1 base, leaving 4 bases of the junction unmatched. The CDR3 is 13 residues long. Germline V gene sequence: CDR1 DFQATT, CDR2 SNEGSKA (reference sequence). The CDR3 protein is CSARAGRGYGYTF. DNA of the CDR3: TGCAGTGCTAGAGCCGGCAGGGGGTATGGCTACACCTTC.

This clonotype was observed once. The chain uses TRBV15 and TRBJ1-2, with no clear D. Trimming stripped 6 bases from V and 2 bases from J, with 7 bases between. Germline CDR1 and CDR2: LNHNV and YYDKDF (reference sequence). The CDR3 runs 12 residues. CDR3 coding DNA: TGTGCCACCAGGGAGAAAAACTATGGCTACACCTTC. Amino acid sequence: CATREKNYGYTF. Full variable domain (missing parts from reference TRBV15 and TRBJ1-2): DAMVIQNPRYQVTQFGKPVTLSCSQTLNHNVMYWYQQKSSQAPKLLFHYYDKDFNNEADTPDNFQSRRPNTSFCFLDIRSPGLGDTAMYLCATREKNYGYTFGSGTRLTVV.

The V and J genes are TRBV30 and TRBJ2-7; D remains ambiguous. V was clipped by 3 bases and J by 3 bases, with 12 bases between them. This CDR3 contains 13 residues. Germline CDR1 reads GTSNPN; CDR2 reads SVGIG (reference sequence). The CDR3 DNA reads as TGTGCCTGGAGCATCGGTCGGATCTACGAGCAGTACTTC. Amino acid sequence: CAWSIGRIYEQYF.

In its sample, this clonotype was seen once. This sequence joins TRBV20-1 and TRBJ2-2; TRBD1 agrees at 12 bases. The V segment lost 3 bases and the J segment 5 bases; nucleotides outside the gene matches: 1. This CDR3 spans 14 amino acids. Per the germline V gene, CDR1 is DFQATT and CDR2 is SNEGSKA (reference sequence). The DNA of the CDR3 is TGCAGTGCTAGGGGACAGGGGGCAACCGGGGAGCTGTTTTTT. The encoded protein is CSARGQGATGELFF.

This chain's CDR3 is CSASSWKNYGYTF. The CDR3 DNA follows: TGCAGTGCTTCCAGTTGGAAGAACTATGGCTACACCTTC. The V and J genes are TRBV20-1 and TRBJ1-2; D ambiguous. The CDR3 is 13 amino acids. The V gene's germline CDR1 is DFQATT and CDR2 SNEGSKA (reference sequence). The V gene lost 5 bases and the J gene lost 2 bases, with 12 bases spanning the gap.

The chain employs TRBV5-6 and TRBJ2-1, with no clear D. The germline CDR1 and CDR2 sequences are SGHDT and YYEEEE. The CDR3 runs to 12 residues. The V end lost 4 bases, the J end lost 5 bases, and 7 bases lay between the germline ends. DNA for the CDR3: TGTGCCAGCAGCCCATTGGACAATGAGCAGTTCTTC. Translation: CASSPLDNEQFF.